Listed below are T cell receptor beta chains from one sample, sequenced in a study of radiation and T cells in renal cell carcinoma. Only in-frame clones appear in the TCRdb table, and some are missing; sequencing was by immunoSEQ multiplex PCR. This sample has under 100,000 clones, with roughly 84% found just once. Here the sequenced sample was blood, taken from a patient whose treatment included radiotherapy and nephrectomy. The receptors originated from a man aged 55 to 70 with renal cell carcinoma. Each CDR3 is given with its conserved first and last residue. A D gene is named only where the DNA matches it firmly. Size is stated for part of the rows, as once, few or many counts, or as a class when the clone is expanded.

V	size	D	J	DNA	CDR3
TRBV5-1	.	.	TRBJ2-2	TGCGCCAGCAGCTTGGGACTACGCACCGGGGAGCTGTTTTTT	CASSLGLRTGELFF
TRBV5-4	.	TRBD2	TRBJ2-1	TGTGCCAGCATCCAGTCCGGGACTAGCGGGGGTACCTTGGGTGAGCAGTTCTTC	CASIQSGTSGGTLGEQFF
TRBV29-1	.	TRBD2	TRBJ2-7	TGCAGCGTTGGCGGGAGGGGATCCTACGAGCAGTACTTC	CSVGGRGSYEQYF
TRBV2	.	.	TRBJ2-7	TGTGCCAGCAGTGTAGGGGTGCCCTACGAGCAGTACTTC	CASSVGVPYEQYF
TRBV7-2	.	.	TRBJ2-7	TGTGCCAGCAGCCAGGACTTCAGCTCCTACGAGCAGTACTTC	CASSQDFSSYEQYF
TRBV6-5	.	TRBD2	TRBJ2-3	TGTGCCAGCAGTTTGGCTAGCGGGAGCCCCGATACGCAGTATTTT	CASSLASGSPDTQYF
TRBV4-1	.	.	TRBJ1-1	TGCGCCAGCAGCCAAGATCTCCAGGTGTCCACTGAAGCTTTCTTT	CASSQDLQVSTEAFF
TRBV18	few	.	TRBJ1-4	TGTGCCAGCTCACCGTTGACAGAGTTTAATGAAAAACTGTTTTTT	CASSPLTEFNEKLFF
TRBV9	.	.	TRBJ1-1	TGTGCCAGCAGCGTAGATCTCCTGGGAATGAACACTGAAGCTTTCTTT	CASSVDLLGMNTEAFF
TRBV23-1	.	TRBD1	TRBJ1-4	TGCGCCAGCAGTCAAGGGACAGGGGACGAAAAACTGTTTTTT	CASSQGTGDEKLFF
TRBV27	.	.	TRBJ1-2	TGTGCCAGCAGTTTTGCAGGGGTAGCTAACTATGGCTACACCTTC	CASSFAGVANYGYTF
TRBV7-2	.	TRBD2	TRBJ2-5	TGTGCCAGCAGCTCCCTAGCGGGAGTGTCAGAGACCCAGTACTTC	CASSSLAGVSETQYF
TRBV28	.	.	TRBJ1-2	TGTGCCAGCAGTTTACCCCCAGGGGCGCGGGGCTACACCTTC	CASSLPPGARGYTF
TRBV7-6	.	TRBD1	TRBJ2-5	TGTGCCAGCAGTAAACAGGGGGCTGGGGAGACCCAGTACTTC	CASSKQGAGETQYF
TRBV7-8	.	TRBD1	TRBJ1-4	TGTGCCAGCAGCTTAGCGGGGACAGGTCGGCCGTGGGAAAAACTGTTTTTT	CASSLAGTGRPWEKLFF
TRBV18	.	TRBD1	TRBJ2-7	TGTGCCAGCTCCCGGGACAGGGGCGAGCAGTACTTC	CASSRDRGEQYF
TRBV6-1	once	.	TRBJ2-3	TGTGCCAGCAGCCTCGACCCAAACACAGATACGCAGTATTTT	CASSLDPNTDTQYF
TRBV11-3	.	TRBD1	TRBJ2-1	TGTGCCAGCAGCTTAGGGGGGACAGCCTACAATGAGCAGTTCTTC	CASSLGGTAYNEQFF
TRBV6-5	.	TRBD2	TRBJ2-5	TGTGCCAGCAGTTCCCGACTAGCGGGAGGGCGGGAGACCCAGTACTTC	CASSSRLAGGRETQYF